Each of the 31 T cell receptor beta chains below was sequenced from the same sample in a study of preoperative IRX-2 immunotherapy in early breast cancer. The treatment: preoperative locoregional IRX-2 cytokine immunotherapy. Some clones are missing from TCRdb's copy, which holds only in-frame ones; the method was immunoSEQ multiplex PCR. The sample holds a few thousand clones, approximately 80% seen once. The sample here was tumor tissue, taken after IRX-2 immunotherapy. These receptors all come from a human donor with breast cancer.

The chain combines TRBV29-1 with TRBJ1-2; 11 bases match TRBD1. This CDR3 has 13 residues. CDR1 is SQVTM and CDR2 is ANQGSEA in the germline V gene. Trimming removed 7 bases from V and 2 bases from J; junction bases left unmatched: 3. CDR3 nucleotide sequence: TGCAGCGCACGGGACAGGGGGAACTATGGCTACACCTTC. Translation gives CSARDRGNYGYTF.

The V call is TRBV11-3, the J call TRBJ2-2; 8 bases fit TRBD1. The CDR3 totals 14 residues. V lost 5 bases and J lost 6; bases outside the gene matches: 5. The germline gives CDR1 SGHNT, CDR2 YENEEA. The CDR3 here is CASSATGDAGELFF. The CDR3 bases are TGTGCCAGCAGCGCGACAGGGGACGCCGGGGAGCTGTTTTTT.

The chain joins TRBV28 to TRBJ2-5; D might be TRBD1 or TRBD2, each matching 5 bases. The V gene lost 6 bases and the J gene lost 5 bases, with 19 bases spanning the gap. The CDR3 runs 15 residues. Germline V lookup: CDR1 MDHEN, CDR2 SYDVKM. The DNA for the CDR3 is TGTGCCAGCAGCCCATCGGGACGTTGGGACGAGACCCAGTACTTC. Residues: CASSPSGRWDETQYF.

A single count supports this clone. CDR3 residues: CASSYLWQGNTEAFF. The CDR3 DNA reads TGTGCCAGCAGTTACTTGTGGCAGGGGAACACTGAAGCTTTCTTT. The V gene is TRBV6-8, the J gene TRBJ1-1, with a weak D call TRBD1 (5 bases). The CDR3 has 15 amino acids. Trimming shortened V by 1 base and J by 1 base, and 10 bases separated the two germline ends. Germline lookup yields CDR1 MNHGY and CDR2 SAAAGT.

The gene calls are TRBV28 and TRBJ1-2; 8 positions agree with TRBD1. This CDR3 is built from 16 residues. Losses at the gene ends were 5 bases for V and 4 bases for J; bases not matched to a gene: 12. From germline, CDR1 is MDHEN and CDR2 SYDVKM. The CDR3 sequence: CASSGPNPGGGYGYTF. CDR3 sequence (DNA): TGTGCCAGCAGTGGACCCAACCCAGGGGGCGGCTATGGCTACACCTTC.

The chain links TRBV6-8 to TRBJ1-2, with TRBD1 identical over 8 bases. CDR1 and CDR2 from the germline V gene are MNHGY and SAAAGT. V lost 2 bases, J lost 8 bases, and 7 bases stayed unmatched. The CDR3 covers 14 residues. CDR3 sequence: CASSYTGQGWGYTF. CDR3 nucleotides: TGTGCCAGCAGTTACACAGGACAGGGCTGGGGCTACACCTTC.

This chain links TRBV11-3 with TRBJ1-5; D remains unclear. This CDR3 contains 14 residues. The V end lost 3 bases, the J end lost 3 bases, and 9 bases lay between the germline ends. The germline gives CDR1 SGHNT, CDR2 YENEEA. The CDR3 sequence: CASSLARINQPQHF. Written as DNA, the CDR3 is TGTGCCAGCAGCTTGGCACGGATCAATCAGCCCCAGCATTTT.

The rearrangement joins TRBV30 to TRBJ2-5; 12 bases are shared with TRBD2. The V and J ends lost 1 base and 5 bases, in that order; junction bases with no gene match: 8. Germline V CDR1 and CDR2: GTSNPN, SVGIG (reference sequence). The CDR3 contains 16 residues. Written as DNA, the CDR3 is TGTGCCTGGAGTGCCCTGACTAGCGGGGGCGGGGAGACCCAGTACTTC. Translated: CAWSALTSGGGETQYF.

This clone has more than one count but fewer than ten. The V gene is TRBV19, the J gene TRBJ1-1, with a weak D call TRBD1 (6 bases). Between the trimmed V and J ends, which lost 4 bases and 1 base, there was a span of 10 bases. Germline values: CDR1 LNHDA, CDR2 SQIVND (reference sequence). There are 14 residues in the CDR3. The CDR3 nucleotides are TGTGCCAGTAGTACCGGACAGAGGAACACTGAAGCTTTCTTT. This encodes CASSTGQRNTEAFF.

This chain uses TRBV7-8 with TRBJ1-1; no reliable D call. The germline V gene has CDR1 SGHVS and CDR2 FQNEAQ. The CDR3 length is 13 residues. V lost 6 bases to trimming and J lost 2 bases, with 10 bases between them. CDR3 in amino acids: CASSNMVNTEAFF. CDR3 DNA: TGTGCCAGCAGTAATATGGTAAACACTGAAGCTTTCTTT.

The V call is TRBV11-3, the J call TRBJ1-1; D might be TRBD1 (5 bases). The V and J ends lost 1 base and 1 base respectively, with 16 bases between them. The germline V gene encodes CDR1 SGHNT and CDR2 YENEEA. This CDR3 spans 17 amino acids. The CDR3 loop reads CASSLVEEGRPNTEAFF. The CDR3, as DNA: TGTGCCAGCAGCTTAGTTGAAGAGGGACGACCGAACACTGAAGCTTTCTTT.

This chain links TRBV6-8 with TRBJ1-6; D is possibly TRBD1 (6 bases). CDR3 length equals 16 residues. V lost 4 bases and J 8 bases, leaving 18 bases between the germline ends. CDR1 and CDR2 from the germline V gene are MNHGY and SAAAGT. The CDR3 nucleotides read TGTGCCAGCAGTTTGGGACACCACCAAACGGATTCACCCCTCCACTTT. This codes for CASSLGHHQTDSPLHF.

The CDR3 DNA is TGTGCCAGCAGCTTATTTGAGACGTCCTATGGCTACACCTTC. Amino acids: CASSLFETSYGYTF. This chain connects TRBV11-3 to TRBJ1-2; the D is unclear. Germline-derived CDR1 and CDR2 are SGHNT and YENEEA. Trimming removed 2 bases from V and 4 bases from J, with 11 bases in between. CDR3 length: 14 residues.

The V call is TRBV11-3, the J call TRBJ1-1, with D possibly being TRBD1 (5 bases). This CDR3 region has 16 residues. V was trimmed by 1 base and J by 0 bases, leaving 12 bases between them. CDR1 is SGHNT and CDR2 is YENEEA in the germline V gene. As DNA, the CDR3 is TGTGCCAGCAGCTTAGGTCGGGGCCCGATGAACACTGAAGCTTTCTTT. Translation: CASSLGRGPMNTEAFF.

The chain joins TRBV11-3 to TRBJ2-1; tentatively, D is TRBD1 (5 bases). This CDR3 spans 14 amino acids. Deletions cut 2 bases from V and 6 bases from J, with 11 bases between. Per germline, CDR1 SGHNT and CDR2 YENEEA. The CDR3 here is CASSLQGQSNEQFF. The CDR3 DNA sequence: TGTGCCAGCAGCTTACAGGGTCAGTCCAATGAGCAGTTCTTC.

This clone occurred once. This chain links TRBV6-8 with TRBJ2-7, with 10 bases aligning to TRBD2. V gave up 5 bases and J gave up 1 base; unmatched junction bases: 8. The CDR3 extends over 16 amino acids. Germline loops: CDR1 MNHGY, CDR2 SAAAGT. DNA for the CDR3: TGTGCCAGCAGTCCGCCTATAGCGGGGGGATCCTACGAGCAGTACGTC. Translated: CASSPPIAGGSYEQYV.

The chain recombines TRBV6-8 with TRBJ1-6, with D possibly TRBD1 on 5 matching bases. The V end lost 7 bases, the J end lost 0 bases, and 16 bases lay between the germline ends. The CDR3 loop spans 17 amino acids. Germline V lookup: CDR1 MNHGY, CDR2 SAAAGT. CDR3 coding DNA: TGTGCCAGCAAACCCGGTTGGGGGAGCTCCTATAATTCACCCCTCCACTTT. Encoded protein: CASKPGWGSSYNSPLHF.

The chain employs TRBV30 and TRBJ1-1, with 7 bases matching TRBD1. Trimming at V came to 8 bases and at J to 4 bases, leaving 7 bases not matched to a gene. The CDR3 totals 12 residues. Germline V gives CDR1 GTSNPN, CDR2 SVGIG (reference sequence). The chain's CDR3 is CARAGGVTEAFF. The DNA for the CDR3 is TGTGCCCGGGCAGGGGGAGTCACTGAAGCTTTCTTT. The full variable domain, in which reference TRBV30 and TRBJ1-1 provide the parts outside the CDR3, is SQTIHQWPATLVQPVGSPLSLECTVEGTSNPNLYWYRQAAGRGLQLLFYSVGIGQISSEVPQNLSASRPQDRQFILSSKKLLLSDSGFYLCARAGGVTEAFFGQGTRLTVV.

The V gene is TRBV25-1, the J gene TRBJ1-1, with D perhaps TRBD1 (6 bases). Trimming removed 3 bases from V and 6 bases from J, with 14 bases in between. The CDR3 spans 14 residues. Germline CDR1 and CDR2: MGHDK and SYGVNS. The CDR3 here is CASSEGGKVSEAFF. The DNA for the CDR3 is TGTGCCAGCAGTGAGGGGGGCAAAGTATCTGAAGCTTTCTTT.

The V call is TRBV6-8, the J call TRBJ1-6; TRBD1 agrees at 7 bases. The CDR3 length is 13 residues. Per germline, CDR1 MNHGY and CDR2 SAAAGT. Unmatched junction bases numbered 5, after V lost 7 bases and J lost 8 bases. The CDR3 protein is CASTRGGDSPLHF. CDR3 sequence (DNA): TGTGCCAGCACGAGAGGGGGCGATTCACCCCTCCACTTT.

This rearrangement joins TRBV28 to TRBJ1-5; D unresolved. This CDR3 is built from 14 residues. Germline V gene sequence: CDR1 MDHEN, CDR2 SYDVKM. V lost 1 base, J lost 9 bases, and 13 bases lay in between. DNA for the CDR3: TGTGCCAGCAGTTTATCTTCTGGTTCGCGGCCCCAGCATTTT. It codes for CASSLSSGSRPQHF.

This chain links TRBV11-3 with TRBJ1-1, with a possible D match to TRBD1 (5 bases). The CDR3 runs to 15 residues. The V gene's germline CDR1 is SGHNT and CDR2 YENEEA. With 3 bases removed from V and 1 base from J, the gap between germline ends came to 12 bases. CDR3 sequence: CASSLEGGQNTEAFF. As DNA, the CDR3 is TGTGCCAGCAGCTTGGAGGGCGGACAGAACACTGAAGCTTTCTTT.

The chain employs TRBV19 and TRBJ1-6; D remains unclear. This CDR3 contains 15 residues. Trimming removed 2 bases at V and 4 bases at J, with 9 bases between. The V gene's germline CDR1 is LNHDA and CDR2 SQIVND (reference sequence). CDR3 sequence reads: CASSITADYNSPLHF. The CDR3 DNA is TGTGCCAGTAGTATAACGGCGGATTATAATTCACCCCTCCACTTT.

The chain uses TRBV25-1 and TRBJ2-3, with D tentatively TRBD2 (6 bases). Looked up from germline, CDR1 is MGHDK and CDR2 is SYGVNS. The CDR3 has 14 amino acids. Deletions cut 2 bases from V and 0 bases from J, with 6 bases between. The CDR3 region has the DNA TGTGCCAGCAGTGAAGGGAGGAGCACAGATACGCAGTATTTT. Translation gives CASSEGRSTDTQYF.

This clone was detected only a few times. The chain is built from TRBV6-8 and TRBJ2-6; perhaps TRBD2 as D (5 bases). Germline V gene lookup returns CDR1 MNHGY and CDR2 SAAAGT. The V and J ends lost 4 bases and 0 bases respectively, with 10 bases between them. This CDR3 spans 16 amino acids. The CDR3 here is CASSLRRSSGANVLTF. Written as DNA, the CDR3 is TGTGCCAGCAGTTTGCGGAGGAGCTCTGGGGCCAACGTCCTGACTTTC.

This clone is classed as large. The chain joins TRBV15 to TRBJ1-2; D might be TRBD1 (5 bases). Trimming removed 0 bases from V and 1 base from J, with 6 bases in between. The CDR3 is 14 residues long. Germline-derived CDR1 and CDR2 are LNHNV and YYDKDF (reference sequence). The CDR3 loop reads CATSREGVNYGYTF. The CDR3 DNA is TGTGCCACCAGCAGAGAGGGGGTTAACTATGGCTACACCTTC.

This clone has a single count. The gene calls are TRBV10-2 and TRBJ2-7; 8 bases line up with TRBD1. The J segment lost 0 bases and the V segment lost 6 bases, leaving 10 bases of the junction unmatched. CDR1 is WSHSY and CDR2 is SAAADI in the germline V gene. The CDR3 sequence is 16 residues long. The CDR3 region is CASRTIGQGGSYEQYF. CDR3 bases: TGCGCCAGCAGAACAATAGGACAGGGAGGCTCCTACGAGCAGTACTTC.

The gene calls are TRBV18 and TRBJ2-7, with D possibly being TRBD2 (5 bases). The germline gives CDR1 KGHSH, CDR2 LQKENI. Trimming removed 4 bases from V and 4 bases from J, with 14 bases in between. CDR3 length equals 14 residues. The CDR3 sequence is CASSQTRDTYEQYF. The CDR3 coding sequence is TGTGCCAGCTCACAAACTAGAGACACATACGAGCAGTACTTC.

The J gene is TRBJ1-2, the V gene TRBV6-8, with a possible D match to TRBD1 (5 bases). This CDR3 is built from 14 residues. Germline CDR1 and CDR2: MNHGY and SAAAGT. V dropped 5 bases and J dropped 11 bases, with 21 bases sitting between them. The CDR3 bases are TGTGCCAGCAGTGAGACAGTTTTTGAACTTCTTTACACCTTC. Translating gives CASSETVFELLYTF.

This rearrangement joins TRBV6-8 to TRBJ1-1; 8 bases match TRBD1. The V gene's germline CDR1 is MNHGY and CDR2 SAAAGT. This CDR3 is built from 15 residues. Germline trimming cut 5 bases from V and 0 bases from J; bases unmatched to any gene: 5. CDR3 DNA sequence: TGTGCCAGCAGTCGCGACAGGGGAATGAACACTGAAGCTTTCTTT. This translates into CASSRDRGMNTEAFF.

The chain carries TRBV11-3 and TRBJ1-6, with 8 nucleotides matching TRBD1. Germline V CDR1 and CDR2: SGHNT, YENEEA. V shed 2 bases, J shed 9 bases, and the junction held 9 bases outside the gene matches. This CDR3 is 16 amino acids long. Here the CDR3 reads CASSLHTRGRSSPLHF. Here the CDR3 DNA reads TGTGCCAGCAGCTTACACACCAGGGGGCGAAGTTCACCCCTCCACTTT. Full variable domain (remainder filled in from reference TRBV11-3 and TRBJ1-6): EAGVVQSPRYKIIEKKQPVAFWCNPISGHNTLYWYLQNLGQGPELLIRYENEEAVDDSQLPKDRFSAERLKGVDSTLKIQPAELGDSAVYLCASSLHTRGRSSPLHFGNGTRLTVT.